This T cell receptor beta chain originates from a study of shared clonotypes between healthy human individuals. The CDR3 consists of 16 residues. Trimming removed 3 bases at V and 5 bases at J, with 19 bases between. Germline CDR1 and CDR2: MDHEN and SYDVKM. Produced via immunoSEQ multiplex PCR; TCRdb's table is partial and in-frame only. The sample yields 2 million to 2.5 million clones, roughly 93% seen once. The gene calls are TRBV28 and TRBJ1-1, with a possible D match to TRBD1 (5 bases). Sequences were obtained from naive CD4+ T cells from PBMCs. The subset denotes: CD45RA+ positively selected. The clonotype originates from a man younger than 30 in good health. Some clones in this sample may be carry-over from other donors' samples. The CDR3 region is CASSFGRGQPATEAFF. CDR3 in DNA: TGTGCCAGCAGTTTTGGTAGAGGACAACCTGCGACTGAAGCTTTCTTT.